This entry lists 32 T cell receptor beta chains sequenced from one sample in a study of breast tumors, draining lymph nodes, adjacent tissues. TCRdb reanalysed the multiplex PCR reads using MiXCR and keeps one entry per CDR3 protein. Of some 120,000 distinct CDR3 sequences in the sample, just under 20% were seen once. Breast cancer patients provided tissue from their axillary draining lymph nodes. The specimen sequenced was axillary lymph node tissue. The source is a female donor with breast cancer. Some clones in this sample may be carry-over from other donors' samples.

About this clonotype: A read error may explain this, as a much larger clone is one base away. The chain links TRBV30 to TRBJ2-1, with D unresolved. Deletions cut 2 bases from V and 8 bases from J, with 13 bases between. Germline V gives CDR1 GTSNPN, CDR2 SVGIG (reference sequence). CDR3 length: 13 amino acids. The CDR3 region is CAWSIPTSDEQFF. The CDR3 bases are TGTGCCTGGAGTATCCCAACCTCGGATGAGCAGTTCTTC.

Remarks on this clonotype: One base away lies a much larger clone, so this may be a sequencing read error. This chain connects TRBV18 to TRBJ2-7; D assignment may be TRBD1 or TRBD2 (5 bases each). The CDR3 covers 13 residues. Germline assignment: CDR1 KGHSH and CDR2 LQKENI. The CDR3 here is CASSPMGDREQHF. CDR3 nucleotide sequence: TGTGCCAGCTCACCCATGGGGGATCGCGAGCAGCACTTC.

This sequence joins TRBV20-1 and TRBJ2-5, with 10 bases that match TRBD2. The CDR3 runs 16 residues. Per the germline V gene, CDR1 is DFQATT and CDR2 is SNEGSKA (reference sequence). V dropped 0 bases and J dropped 2; count of bases not matched to a gene: 6. CDR3 amino acids: CSARDPSGGPQETQYF. The CDR3 region has the DNA TGCAGTGCTAGAGATCCTAGCGGGGGCCCGCAAGAGACCCAGTACTTC.

V and J are TRBV5-1 and TRBJ2-3; TRBD2 matches 11 bases. V was pared by 2 bases and J by 2 bases, with 4 bases of the junction left unmatched. Germline V gene sequence: CDR1 SGHRS, CDR2 YFSETQ. The CDR3 is 16 amino acids. CDR3: CASSFGLAGITDTQYF. The CDR3 nucleotides are TGCGCCAGCAGCTTCGGACTAGCGGGTATCACAGATACGCAGTATTTT. Based on the CDR3 plus reference TRBV5-1 and TRBJ2-3, the full variable domain is KAGVTQTPRYLIKTRGQQVTLSCSPISGHRSVSWYQQTPGQGLQFLFEYFSETQRNKGNFPGRFSGRQFSNSRSEMNVSTLELGDSALYLCASSFGLAGITDTQYFGPGTRLTVL.

Details on this clonotype: It is likely a read error, because the conserved phenylalanine at the end of the CDR3 is missing. The chain has TRBV18 and TRBJ1-5; D remains unclear. Germline-derived CDR1 and CDR2 are KGHSH and LQKENI. This CDR3 has 15 residues. V shed 3 bases and J shed 5 bases, with 14 bases lying between them. CDR3 loop: CASSPRGGSDQPQHL. For the CDR3, the DNA is TGTGCCAGCTCACCCCGAGGAGGGTCGGATCAGCCCCAGCATCTT.

This clonotype was counted ten times or more. The V gene is TRBV30, the J gene TRBJ1-5; weak D call: TRBD1 (6 bases). The CDR3 totals 15 residues. The V and J ends lost 3 bases and 1 base respectively, with 13 bases between them. Germline V gene sequence: CDR1 GTSNPN, CDR2 SVGIG (reference sequence). CDR3 sequence reads: CAWSGNRVSNQPQHF. CDR3 bases: TGTGCCTGGAGCGGAAACAGGGTCAGCAATCAGCCCCAGCATTTT.

The chain joins TRBV30 to TRBJ2-5; D possibly uses TRBD1 or TRBD2 (5 bases each). V shed 5 bases and J shed 5 bases, with 15 bases lying between them. The germline V gene has CDR1 GTSNPN and CDR2 SVGIG (reference sequence). The CDR3 extends over 13 amino acids. This chain's CDR3 is CAWGPGLVETQYF. For the CDR3, the DNA is TGTGCCTGGGGCCCGGGGCTAGTTGAGACCCAGTACTTC.

The table lists this clonotype with a few counts. The chain links TRBV4-2 to TRBJ2-6; D is ambiguous. V was shortened by 2 bases and J by 0 bases, with 8 bases between the two germline ends. The CDR3 spans 16 residues. CDR1 LGHNA and CDR2 YNFKEQ come from the germline V gene. The CDR3, as DNA: TGTGCCAGCAGCCAACGTCGCGACTCTGGGGCCAACGTCCTGACTTTC. Translated, it gives CASSQRRDSGANVLTF.

In this sample, this clonotype turned up many times. The chain has TRBV7-8 and TRBJ2-3; D is unclear. V shed 1 base and J shed 7 bases, with 12 bases lying between them. The V gene's germline CDR1 is SGHVS and CDR2 FQNEAQ. The CDR3 has 14 amino acids. The CDR3 sequence is CASSLGPSVHTQYF. The CDR3 region has the DNA TGTGCCAGCAGCTTAGGGCCCTCCGTGCATACGCAGTATTTT.

This clonotype was seen many times. The chain combines TRBV15 with TRBJ2-3, with a weak D call TRBD2 (5 bases). V lost 1 base, J lost 5 bases, and 13 bases lay in between. The CDR3 sequence is 15 residues long. The V gene's germline CDR1 is LNHNV and CDR2 YYDKDF (reference sequence). The DNA of the CDR3 is TGTGCCACCAGCAGAGGGGGAGTCGGAGGAGATACGCAGTATTTT. Its translation is CATSRGGVGGDTQYF.

Regarding this clonotype: A read error is possible here, since a much larger clone lies one base away. This CDR3 fails to terminate in the conserved phenylalanine or tryptophan, so it likely reflects a read error. The genes are TRBV19 and TRBJ1-2; no definite D call. The ends were cut back, 1 base at V and 6 bases at J, with 3 bases in the middle. This CDR3 has 11 amino acids. Germline values: CDR1 LNHDA, CDR2 SQIVND (reference sequence). The CDR3 DNA sequence: TGTGCCAGTAGTATAGGAGATGGCTACACCTCC. It encodes CASSIGDGYTS.

As regards this clonotype: A read error may produce the germline difference seen at one junction end. The rearrangement links TRBV5-4 to TRBJ2-3, with D tentatively TRBD1 or TRBD2 (5 bases each). CDR1 and CDR2 from the germline V gene are SGHNT and YYREEE (reference sequence). CDR3 length: 13 amino acids. CDR3 protein: CASSRDATDTQFF. The CDR3 DNA follows: TGTGCCAGCAGCAGGGACGCCACAGATACGCAGTTTTTT.

This clonotype was observed many times. The DNA for the CDR3 is TGTGCCAGCAGCCCTAGGATGTGGACTAGCGCCCCGTTCCAAGAGACCCAGTACTTC. This gives the protein CASSPRMWTSAPFQETQYF. This chain uses TRBV7-9 with TRBJ2-5; 9 positions match TRBD2. Trimming at V came to 5 bases and at J to 1 base, leaving 17 bases not matched to a gene. The CDR3 has 19 residues. Germline values: CDR1 SEHNR, CDR2 FQNEAQ (reference sequence). Variable domain in full (rest from reference TRBV7-9 and TRBJ2-5): DTGVSQNPRHKITKRGQNVTFRCDPISEHNRLYWYRQTLGQGPEFLTYFQNEAQLEKSRLLSDRFSAERPKGSFSTLEIQRTEQGDSAMYLCASSPRMWTSAPFQETQYFGPGTRLLVL.

At least ten counts were recorded for this clonotype. This chain connects TRBV7-2 to TRBJ1-2; D gene uncertain. Germline CDR1 reads SGHTA; CDR2 reads FQGNSA. With 0 bases removed from V and 0 bases from J, the gap between germline ends came to 8 bases. The CDR3 totals 15 residues. CDR3 region: CASSLALGPNYGYTF. In DNA form, the CDR3 reads TGTGCCAGCAGCTTAGCTTTAGGCCCTAACTATGGCTACACCTTC.

This clonotype has a count of ten or more. The chain is built from TRBV19 and TRBJ1-5; D perhaps matches TRBD1 (6 bases). The CDR3 loop spans 17 amino acids. V lost 6 bases to trimming and J lost 4 bases, with 22 bases between them. Germline V gene sequence: CDR1 LNHDA, CDR2 SQIVND (reference sequence). CDR3 loop: CASSAPSGDLWNQPQHF. The CDR3 DNA reads as TGTGCCAGTAGCGCCCCATCAGGGGATCTGTGGAATCAGCCCCAGCATTTT.

This clonotype was seen at least ten times. V is TRBV2 and J is TRBJ2-7, with TRBD2 matching 9 bases. J was trimmed by 0 bases and V by 3 bases; bases with no gene match: 6. The CDR3 contains 16 residues. Germline V gene sequence: CDR1 SNHLY, CDR2 FYNNEI. CDR3 DNA: TGTGCCAGCAGTGATCCTCTAGCGGGGATCTCCTACGAGCAGTACTTC. This sequence encodes CASSDPLAGISYEQYF.

This clonotype was picked up many times. This chain joins TRBV7-2 and TRBJ1-4; TRBD1 is a possible D gene (6 bases). The germline gives CDR1 SGHTA, CDR2 FQGNSA. Deletions cut 2 bases from V and 6 bases from J, with 19 bases between. This CDR3 has 17 residues. The CDR3, as DNA: TGTGCCAGCAGCTTACTTTTCAGGGGAGCGTCCGATGAAAAACTGTTTTTT. It specifies CASSLLFRGASDEKLFF.

This clonotype has at least ten counts. The genes are TRBV6-6 and TRBJ2-7, with D possibly being TRBD2 (5 bases). This CDR3 contains 13 residues. The ends were cut back, 0 bases at V and 3 bases at J, with 6 bases in the middle. Germline CDR1 and CDR2: MNHNY and SVGAGI (reference sequence). The CDR3 is CASSYSAGYEQYF. CDR3 nucleotide sequence: TGTGCCAGCAGTTACTCGGCGGGCTACGAGCAGTACTTC.

This clonotype was counted many times. The chain has TRBV29-1 and TRBJ2-5, with a tentative D call TRBD2 (5 bases). The length of the CDR3 is 14 residues. Trimming removed 5 bases from V and 3 bases from J, with 16 bases in between. CDR1 and CDR2 from the germline V gene are SQVTM and ANQGSEA. The CDR3 DNA reads TGCAGCGTTCTAGGTTTCCGGGGAAAAGAGACCCAGTACTTC. It translates to CSVLGFRGKETQYF. Using reference TRBV29-1 and TRBJ2-5 for the parts outside the CDR3, the full variable domain is SAVISQKPSRDICQRGTSLTIQCQVDSQVTMMFWYRQQPGQSLTLIATANQGSEATYESGFVIDKFPISRPNLTFSTLTVSNMSPEDSSIYLCSVLGFRGKETQYFGPGTRLLVL.

In this sample, this clonotype turned up many times. This chain connects TRBV25-1 to TRBJ2-2; no clear D gene. The V gene lost 4 bases and the J gene lost 1 base, with 4 bases spanning the gap. Germline lookup yields CDR1 MGHDK and CDR2 SYGVNS. The CDR3 is made up of 13 amino acids. This chain's CDR3 is CASSVENTGELFF. CDR3 coding DNA: TGTGCCAGCAGTGTGGAGAACACCGGGGAGCTGTTTTTT.

This clonotype was seen only a few times. V gene TRBV27 combines with J gene TRBJ2-4, with D hard to call. This CDR3 spans 16 amino acids. Trimming left V 5 bases short and J 3 bases short, with 17 bases between. Germline assignment: CDR1 MNHEY and CDR2 SMNVEV (reference sequence). The CDR3 region is CASSPFPEQYKNIQYF. Here the CDR3 DNA reads TGTGCCAGCAGTCCTTTTCCAGAACAATACAAAAACATTCAGTACTTC.

This clonotype was recorded a few times. The rearrangement uses TRBV20-1 and TRBJ2-5; D may be TRBD1 or TRBD2 (5 bases each). The CDR3 contains 14 residues. V shed 2 bases and J shed 5 bases, with 15 bases lying between them. In germline, CDR1 is DFQATT, CDR2 SNEGSKA (reference sequence). The chain's CDR3 is CSARSPGPAETQYF. CDR3 nucleotides: TGCAGTGCTAGATCACCGGGACCAGCCGAGACCCAGTACTTC.

This clonotype was found a few times. V usage is TRBV5-4 and J usage is TRBJ1-2; no definite D call. The CDR3 consists of 15 residues. Germline V gene data show CDR1 as SGHNT and CDR2 as YYREEE (reference sequence). V lost 3 bases, J lost 0 bases, and 12 bases lay in between. CDR3 loop: CASSSGSPTNYGYTF. CDR3 bases: TGTGCCAGCAGCTCCGGGTCGCCAACTAACTATGGCTACACCTTC.

This clonotype has ten or more counts. CDR3 bases: TGCAGTGCTAGACAGGGTGATCAGCCCCAGCATTTT. Encoded protein: CSARQGDQPQHF. This rearrangement joins TRBV20-1 to TRBJ1-5; D may be TRBD1 (5 bases). With 2 bases removed from V and 5 bases from J, the gap between germline ends came to 7 bases. The CDR3 is 12 amino acids. CDR1 and CDR2 (germline): DFQATT, SNEGSKA (reference sequence).

As for this clonotype: A single base separates this from a much larger clone, so it may be a read error. The rearrangement links TRBV2 to TRBJ2-2; a possible D gene is TRBD2 (8 bases). Looked up from germline, CDR1 is SNHLY and CDR2 is FYNNEI. Trimming took off 7 bases at V and 10 bases at J, with 16 bases between the two ends. The CDR3 has 13 amino acids. The CDR3 protein is CASNREGAEELFF. CDR3 nucleotides: TGTGCCAGCAATCGGGAGGGGGCCGAGGAGCTGTTTTTT.

This clonotype was found many times. The rearrangement uses TRBV10-2 and TRBJ2-3; D is uncertain. V was cut by 3 bases and J by 2 bases, with 12 bases left in between. CDR1 and CDR2 from the germline V gene are WSHSY and SAAADI. There are 15 residues in the CDR3. CDR3 in amino acids: CASSDEWETTDTQYF. In DNA form, the CDR3 reads TGCGCCAGCAGTGATGAGTGGGAAACCACAGATACGCAGTATTTT.

This sequence joins TRBV28 and TRBJ2-2, with no clear D. V lost 5 bases and J lost 1, with 14 bases in between. The CDR3 contains 16 residues. The germline V gene has CDR1 MDHEN and CDR2 SYDVKM. The CDR3 DNA is TGTGCCAGCAGTCCGGTCCTCAGGAAGAACACCGGGGAGCTGTTTTTT. Amino acids: CASSPVLRKNTGELFF.

This clonotype has ten or more counts. J is TRBJ2-7 and V is TRBV10-1; D is undetermined. The CDR3 length is 14 residues. Germline CDR1 is WNHNN and CDR2 is SYGVQD (reference sequence). The V gene lost 0 bases and the J gene lost 6 bases, with 12 bases spanning the gap. This CDR3 is CASSESVGFSEQYF. The CDR3 DNA follows: TGCGCCAGCAGTGAGTCGGTAGGGTTTAGCGAGCAGTACTTC.

Worth noting for this clonotype: Sequence at one end of the junction differs from germline and may be a read error. The chain has TRBV28 and TRBJ1-4; D remains ambiguous. The CDR3 is 12 residues long. Germline assignment: CDR1 MDHEN and CDR2 SYDVKM. The CDR3 protein is CASSFSGEKPFF. The CDR3 DNA follows: TGTGCCAGCAGTTTTTCGGGTGAAAAACCGTTTTTT.

In its sample, this clonotype was seen many times. The chain uses TRBV5-5 and TRBJ1-6; D possibly corresponds to TRBD1 (5 bases). Germline-derived CDR1 and CDR2 are SGHKS and YYEKEE (reference sequence). The germline V and J ends were trimmed by 0 bases and 7 bases, with 11 bases remaining between them. The CDR3 is made up of 15 amino acids. Here the CDR3 reads CASSLEGWGNSPLHF. The CDR3 DNA follows: TGTGCCAGCAGCTTGGAGGGCTGGGGGAATTCACCCCTCCACTTT.

This clonotype appeared many times. This sequence joins TRBV9 and TRBJ1-3; weak D call: TRBD1 (6 bases). Deletions cut 4 bases from V and 4 bases from J, with 18 bases between. This CDR3 contains 16 residues. CDR1 is SGDLS and CDR2 is YYNGEE in the germline V gene. The CDR3 reads CASSRQVGVLGNTIYF. The CDR3 coding sequence is TGTGCCAGCAGCAGACAGGTTGGGGTTCTGGGAAACACCATATATTTT.

This clonotype showed up many times. The rearrangement joins TRBV20-1 to TRBJ2-7; D is ambiguous. The ends were cut back, 0 bases at V and 3 bases at J, with 6 bases in the middle. This CDR3 is built from 12 residues. Germline values: CDR1 DFQATT, CDR2 SNEGSKA (reference sequence). As DNA, the CDR3 is TGCAGTGCTAGAGATCTCGGCTACGAGCAGTACTTC. Its protein product is CSARDLGYEQYF.